The 23 T cell receptor beta chains below come from one sample, sequenced in a study of PD-1 blockade in classical Hodgkin lymphoma. Every patient relapsed after autologous stem cell transplantation, and brentuximab vedotin exposure varied. Profiling relied on immunoSEQ multiplex PCR, and the TCRdb table lists in-frame clones only, not all of them. The sample shows 10,000 to 15,000 clones, roughly 84% of them seen only once. This sample comprised peripheral blood mononuclear cells (PBMCs), obtained at baseline. The receptor source for this set is a human donor with classical Hodgkin lymphoma.

This rearrangement joins TRBV6-1 to TRBJ1-2, with TRBD1 matching 7 bases. The germline V gene has CDR1 MNHNS and CDR2 SASEGT. The CDR3 is 12 residues long. Trimming cost V 8 bases and J 6 bases; bases outside gene matches: 6. DNA of the CDR3: TGTGCCAGCGGGACAGCTTTACATGGCTACACCTTC. Translating it yields CASGTALHGYTF.

The CDR3 spells CASSQLAGTDTQYF. The CDR3 DNA sequence: TGTGCCAGCAGTCAACTAGCTGGCACAGATACGCAGTATTTT. V is TRBV6-6 and J is TRBJ2-3; perhaps TRBD2 as D (6 bases). CDR3 size: 14 residues. Germline V gene lookup returns CDR1 MNHNY and CDR2 SVGAGI (reference sequence). V lost 5 bases and J lost 1, with 10 bases in between.

V and J are TRBV6-1 and TRBJ1-1, with a weak D call TRBD1 (5 bases). With 4 bases removed from V and 6 bases from J, the gap between germline ends came to 12 bases. CDR3 size: 13 residues. CDR1 and CDR2 (germline): MNHNS, SASEGT. CDR3 coding DNA: TGTGCCAGCAGTGGACTACGGGGCGCTGAAGCTTTCTTT. This encodes CASSGLRGAEAFF.

The chain uses TRBV27 and TRBJ2-3; the D is unclear. The CDR3 has 16 amino acids. CDR1 MNHEY and CDR2 SMNVEV come from the germline V gene (reference sequence). V lost 8 bases to trimming and J lost 0 bases, with 18 bases between them. CDR3 sequence: CASFSSGEASTDTQYF. In nucleotides, the CDR3 is TGTGCCAGCTTCTCTTCGGGCGAAGCCAGCACAGATACGCAGTATTTT.

This chain links TRBV10-3 with TRBJ2-2; D is ambiguous. Trimming left V 6 bases short and J 6 bases short, with 14 bases between. The CDR3 runs 14 residues. Germline V CDR1 and CDR2: ENHRY, SYGVKD. The CDR3 spells CAISRPPAPGELFF. CDR3 coding DNA: TGTGCCATCAGCCGCCCTCCGGCGCCCGGGGAGCTGTTTTTT.

The chain has TRBV10-2 and TRBJ2-1; D is perhaps TRBD1 (6 bases). Trimming removed 2 bases at V and 4 bases at J, with 12 bases between. This CDR3 region has 15 residues. From germline, CDR1 is WSHSY and CDR2 SAAADI. The CDR3 coding sequence is TGCGCCAGCAGTGAGATTTTGGGGACATACAATGAGCAGTTCTTC. Its protein product is CASSEILGTYNEQFF.

The chain is built from TRBV7-9 and TRBJ2-3, with D possibly being TRBD1 (5 bases). The CDR3 length is 15 residues. The ends were cut back, 5 bases at V and 3 bases at J, with 15 bases in the middle. CDR1 and CDR2 from the germline V gene are SEHNR and FQNEAQ (reference sequence). The CDR3: CASSLLSGLTDTQYF. CDR3 sequence (DNA): TGTGCCAGCAGCCTACTCTCAGGGCTAACAGATACGCAGTATTTT.

CDR3 protein: CASSPFAGGGTEAFF. CDR3 coding DNA: TGTGCCAGCTCACCATTCGCAGGGGGAGGCACTGAAGCTTTCTTT. The V gene is TRBV18, the J gene TRBJ1-1, with 7 bases that match TRBD1. CDR3 length equals 15 residues. The germline gives CDR1 KGHSH, CDR2 LQKENI. V trimming: 2 bases; J trimming: 4 bases; junction bases outside the gene matches: 7.

The table lists this clone with a few counts. The chain carries TRBV4-2 and TRBJ2-2; possible D gene TRBD1, 6 bases. With 7 bases removed from V and 0 bases from J, the gap between germline ends came to 9 bases. Germline assignment: CDR1 LGHNA and CDR2 YNFKEQ. The CDR3 has 14 residues. CDR3 amino acids: CASKRTANTGELFF. The CDR3 DNA sequence: TGTGCCAGCAAGCGGACAGCGAACACCGGGGAGCTGTTTTTT.

This chain joins TRBV30 and TRBJ2-1, with TRBD2 matching 9 bases. The germline CDR1 and CDR2 sequences are GTSNPN and SVGIG (reference sequence). This CDR3 has 15 amino acids. The V segment lost 0 bases and the J segment 4 bases; nucleotides outside the gene matches: 4. The chain's CDR3 is CAWSVDSGRYNEQFF. DNA for the CDR3: TGTGCCTGGAGTGTAGATAGCGGGAGATACAATGAGCAGTTCTTC.

The chain recombines TRBV10-3 with TRBJ1-1, with D possibly being TRBD1 (6 bases). The CDR3 is 17 amino acids. With 8 bases removed from V and 5 bases from J, the gap between germline ends came to 27 bases. CDR1 ENHRY and CDR2 SYGVKD come from the germline V gene. The CDR3 bases are TGTGCCATCGGGAAGGGTGCGGGCCAAGGGGGAGAAACTGAAGCTTTCTTT. Protein product: CAIGKGAGQGGETEAFF.

This chain connects TRBV6-5 to TRBJ2-1, with 11 bases lining up with TRBD2. CDR1 is MNHEY, CDR2 SVGAGI, per germline. Trimming cost V 2 bases and J 4 bases; bases outside gene matches: 1. The CDR3 runs 15 residues. The DNA of the CDR3 is TGTGCCAGCAGTTACGCTAGCGGGGGGTACAATGAGCAGTTCTTC. Its protein is CASSYASGGYNEQFF.

The chain is built from TRBV18 and TRBJ2-6; D not resolved. Trimming left V 3 bases short and J 3 bases short, with 6 bases between. Germline CDR1 is KGHSH and CDR2 is LQKENI. The CDR3 runs to 14 residues. CDR3 in amino acids: CASSPVNGANVLTF. The CDR3 bases are TGTGCCAGCTCACCGGTGAATGGGGCCAACGTCCTGACTTTC.

The gene calls are TRBV5-5 and TRBJ2-7, with D possibly matching TRBD1 (5 bases). The V end was cut by 2 bases, the J end by 7 bases, with 7 bases between. The germline V gene has CDR1 SGHKS and CDR2 YYEKEE (reference sequence). The CDR3 is made up of 11 amino acids. The CDR3 DNA reads as TGTGCCAGCAGCTTCAACAGGGAGCAGTACTTC. Protein sequence: CASSFNREQYF. Full variable domain (outside the CDR3, taken from reference TRBV5-5 and TRBJ2-7): DAGVTQSPTHLIKTRGQQVTLRCSPISGHKSVSWYQQVLGQGPQFIFQYYEKEERGRGNFPDRFSARQFPNYSSELNVNALLLGDSALYLCASSFNREQYFGPGTRLTVT.

The chain uses TRBV5-1 and TRBJ2-7; D possibly uses TRBD1 or TRBD2 (5 bases each). This CDR3 is 15 amino acids long. The V end lost 4 bases, the J end lost 2 bases, and 16 bases lay between the germline ends. CDR1 and CDR2 (germline): SGHRS, YFSETQ. In nucleotides, the CDR3 is TGCGCCAGCAGCACCGGGACGTATGCCGCCTACGAGCAGTACTTC. Its translation: CASSTGTYAAYEQYF.

The rearrangement uses TRBV7-2 and TRBJ1-1, with D unclear. The germline gives CDR1 SGHTA, CDR2 FQGNSA. Trimming removed 4 bases at V and 2 bases at J, with 11 bases between. The CDR3 is 14 amino acids. The CDR3 protein is CASSSRGPNTEAFF. The CDR3 nucleotides read TGTGCCAGCAGCTCCCGTGGCCCCAACACTGAAGCTTTCTTT.

The rearrangement joins TRBV11-3 to TRBJ1-5; TRBD1 might be the D (6 bases). The CDR3 runs 16 residues. Trimming stripped 4 bases from V and 5 bases from J, with 18 bases between. Looked up from germline, CDR1 is SGHNT and CDR2 is YENEEA. Here the CDR3 DNA reads TGTGCCAGCAGCTCCCGACAGGCTAGAGAGGATCAGCCCCAGCATTTT. Its protein product is CASSSRQAREDQPQHF.

The rearrangement joins TRBV7-8 to TRBJ1-4; D not resolved. The CDR3 runs to 15 residues. Germline V CDR1 and CDR2: SGHVS, FQNEAQ. Trimming shortened V by 5 bases and J by 2 bases, and 12 bases separated the two germline ends. This CDR3 reads CASSPRFSTNEKLFF. CDR3 sequence (DNA): TGTGCCAGCAGCCCCCGGTTTTCCACTAATGAAAAACTGTTTTTT.

The chain recombines TRBV4-3 with TRBJ2-2; 11 bases line up with TRBD2. V trimming: 0 bases; J trimming: 0 bases; junction bases outside the gene matches: 3. Germline loops: CDR1 LGHNA, CDR2 YSLEER. CDR3 length: 18 residues. DNA of the CDR3: TGCGCCAGCAGCCAAGAGATAGCGGGGGGGCCGAACACCGGGGAGCTGTTTTTT. The encoded protein is CASSQEIAGGPNTGELFF.

The rearrangement joins TRBV7-9 to TRBJ1-1, with 7 bases matching TRBD1. CDR3 length equals 13 residues. With 5 bases clipped from V and 4 bases from J, the junction kept 4 bases outside the gene matches. CDR1 is SEHNR and CDR2 is FQNEAQ in the germline V gene (reference sequence). CDR3 residues: CASSPQGGTEAFF. The CDR3 nucleotides read TGTGCCAGCAGCCCCCAGGGGGGCACTGAAGCTTTCTTT. The full variable domain, in which reference TRBV7-9 and TRBJ1-1 provide the parts outside the CDR3, is DTGVSQNPRHKITKRGQNVTFRCDPISEHNRLYWYRQTLGQGPEFLTYFQNEAQLEKSRLLSDRFSAERPKGSFSTLEIQRTEQGDSAMYLCASSPQGGTEAFFGQGTRLTVV.

The chain uses TRBV9 and TRBJ2-3; D gene uncertain. V was shortened by 0 bases and J by 0 bases, with 8 bases between the two germline ends. Germline V gives CDR1 SGDLS, CDR2 YYNGEE. The CDR3 covers 15 residues. CDR3 coding DNA: TGTGCCAGCAGCGTAGTCGGAACTAGCACAGATACGCAGTATTTT. This encodes CASSVVGTSTDTQYF.

The V and J genes are TRBV6-4 and TRBJ2-3, with a possible D match to TRBD2 (6 bases). Germline CDR1 and CDR2: MRHNA and SNTAGT. The CDR3 is 14 residues long. The V end lost 2 bases, the J end lost 0 bases, and 6 bases lay between the germline ends. The CDR3 spells CASSDGTSTDTQYF. CDR3 in DNA: TGTGCCAGCAGTGACGGGACTAGCACAGATACGCAGTATTTT.

The V and J genes are TRBV29-1 and TRBJ1-2, with 7 bases lining up with TRBD1. The CDR3 is made up of 13 amino acids. CDR1 SQVTM and CDR2 ANQGSEA come from the germline V gene. The trim removed 6 bases at V and 3 bases at J, leaving 7 bases unmatched. The CDR3 protein is CSVDRGLDYGYTF. The CDR3 nucleotides read TGCAGCGTCGATAGGGGGCTGGACTATGGCTACACCTTC.